The source of this TCR beta chain is a study of T-cell memory formation after mild COVID-19. This clonotype was seen a handful of times. What it binds is not known. Overall study results and limits: Researchers could not confirm that second-wave clones peaking on day 37 targeted SARS-CoV-2.

TCR alpha and TCR beta cDNA libraries with sample barcodes and UMIs came from 5'RACE using constant-segment primers. MiXCR, run by TCRdb on the 5' RACE reads, gives a single entry per CDR3 protein. Of over 500,000 distinct CDR3 sequences in the sample, roughly 17% are singletons; the top ten hold 8.1%. The V gene's germline CDR1 is LNHNV and CDR2 YYDKDF (reference sequence). This CDR3 has 15 amino acids. V shed 0 bases, J shed 4 bases, and the junction held 4 bases outside the gene matches. This sequence originates from an adult woman who had mild COVID-19 (a few samples of this study predate the infection). Cell type and time point are not known. Sequencing used PBMCs or a T cell subset sorted from them (not recorded which). This chain links TRBV15 with TRBJ2-7, with TRBD2 identical over 9 bases. For the CDR3, the DNA is TGTGCCACCAGCAGAGATCGCGGACTAGCGTACGAGCAGTACTTC. This translates into CATSRDRGLAYEQYF.